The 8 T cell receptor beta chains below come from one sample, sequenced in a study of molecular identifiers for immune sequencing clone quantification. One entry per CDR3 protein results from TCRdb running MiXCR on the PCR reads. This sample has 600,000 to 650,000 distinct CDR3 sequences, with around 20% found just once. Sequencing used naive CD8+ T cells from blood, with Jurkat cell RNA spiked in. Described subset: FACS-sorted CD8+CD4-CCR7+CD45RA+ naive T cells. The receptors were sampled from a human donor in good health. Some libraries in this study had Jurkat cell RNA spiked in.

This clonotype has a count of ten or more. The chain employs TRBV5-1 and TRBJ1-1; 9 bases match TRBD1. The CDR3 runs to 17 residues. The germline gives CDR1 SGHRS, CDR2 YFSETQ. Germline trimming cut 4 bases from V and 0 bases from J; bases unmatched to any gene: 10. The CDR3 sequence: CASSGPGQGFMNTEAFF. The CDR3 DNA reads TGCGCCAGCAGCGGACCGGGACAGGGTTTTATGAACACTGAAGCTTTCTTT. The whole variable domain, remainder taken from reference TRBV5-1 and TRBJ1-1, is KAGVTQTPRYLIKTRGQQVTLSCSPISGHRSVSWYQQTPGQGLQFLFEYFSETQRNKGNFPGRFSGRQFSNSRSEMNVSTLELGDSALYLCASSGPGQGFMNTEAFFGQGTRLTVV.

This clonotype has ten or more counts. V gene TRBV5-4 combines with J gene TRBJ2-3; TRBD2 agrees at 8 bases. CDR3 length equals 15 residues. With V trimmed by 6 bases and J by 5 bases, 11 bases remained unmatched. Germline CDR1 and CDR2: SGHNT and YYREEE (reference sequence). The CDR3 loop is CASMVSGGPIDTQYF. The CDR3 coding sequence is TGTGCCAGCATGGTCAGCGGGGGCCCAATAGATACGCAGTATTTT. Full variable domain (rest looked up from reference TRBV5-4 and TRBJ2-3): ETGVTQSPTHLIKTRGQQVTLRCSSQSGHNTVSWYQQALGQGPQFIFQYYREEENGRGNFPPRFSGLQFPNYSSELNVNALELDDSALYLCASMVSGGPIDTQYFGPGTRLTVL.

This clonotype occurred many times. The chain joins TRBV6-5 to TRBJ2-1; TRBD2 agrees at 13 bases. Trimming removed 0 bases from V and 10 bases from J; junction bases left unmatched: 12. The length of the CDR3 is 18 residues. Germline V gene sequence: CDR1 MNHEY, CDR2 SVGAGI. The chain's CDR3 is CASSYSSPGLAGAGEQFF. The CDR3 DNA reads TGTGCCAGCAGTTACTCGAGCCCTGGACTAGCGGGAGCAGGGGAGCAGTTCTTC.

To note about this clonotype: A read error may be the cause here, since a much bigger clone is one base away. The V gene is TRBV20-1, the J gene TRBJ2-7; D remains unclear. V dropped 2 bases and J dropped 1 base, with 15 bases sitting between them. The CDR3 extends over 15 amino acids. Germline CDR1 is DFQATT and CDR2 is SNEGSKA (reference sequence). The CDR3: CSARSRQAPSYEQYF. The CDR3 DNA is TGCAGTGCTAGAAGTCGCCAGGCACCATCCTACGAGCAGTACTTC.

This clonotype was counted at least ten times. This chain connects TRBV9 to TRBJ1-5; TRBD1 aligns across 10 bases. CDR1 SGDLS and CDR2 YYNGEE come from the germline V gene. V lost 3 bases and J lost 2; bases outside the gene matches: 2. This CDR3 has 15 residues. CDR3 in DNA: TGTGCCAGCAGCGGGGGGACAGGGGGCAATCAGCCCCAGCATTTT. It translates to CASSGGTGGNQPQHF.

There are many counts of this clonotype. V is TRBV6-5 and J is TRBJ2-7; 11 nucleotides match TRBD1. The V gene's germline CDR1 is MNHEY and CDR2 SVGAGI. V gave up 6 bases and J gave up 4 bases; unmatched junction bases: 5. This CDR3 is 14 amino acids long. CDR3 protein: CASRPGQGGYEQYF. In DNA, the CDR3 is TGTGCCAGCAGGCCGGGACAGGGGGGGTACGAGCAGTACTTC.

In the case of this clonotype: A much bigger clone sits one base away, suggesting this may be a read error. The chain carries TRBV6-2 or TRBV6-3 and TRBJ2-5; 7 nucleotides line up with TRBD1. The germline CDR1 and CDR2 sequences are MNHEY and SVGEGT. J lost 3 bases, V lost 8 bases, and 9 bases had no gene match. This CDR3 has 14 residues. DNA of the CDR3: TGTGCCAGCGGGTACTGGGACAGAAAAGAGACCCAGTACTTC. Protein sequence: CASGYWDRKETQYF.

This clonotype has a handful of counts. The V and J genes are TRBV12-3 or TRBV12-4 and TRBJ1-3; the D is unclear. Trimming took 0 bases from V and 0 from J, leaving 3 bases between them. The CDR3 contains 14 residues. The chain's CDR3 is CASSLAVSGNTIYF. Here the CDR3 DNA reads TGTGCCAGCAGTTTAGCGGTCTCTGGAAACACCATATATTTT.